Sequencing of this T cell receptor beta chain was carried out in a study of T cell changes during pregnancy in multiple sclerosis. This clone was recorded once. The protocol was immunoSEQ multiplex PCR, while the TCRdb copy is restricted to in-frame clones and leaves out a portion. Of around 30,000 clones listed, roughly 87% are singletons. In germline, CDR1 is KGHSH, CDR2 LQKENI. The CDR3 is 18 residues long. Trimming took 6 bases from V and 6 from J, leaving 30 bases between them. J is TRBJ2-7 and V is TRBV18; D is possibly TRBD1 (6 bases). Sequencing was performed on CD8+ T cells from peripheral blood mononuclear cells, taken in the first trimester of pregnancy. This TCR derives from a female donor with multiple sclerosis, enrolled in a pregnancy study. In DNA form, the CDR3 reads TGTGCCAGCTCGCCGTACGAACAGGGTCCCACCAGTCTCCCCGAGCAGTACTTC. Its translation is CASSPYEQGPTSLPEQYF.